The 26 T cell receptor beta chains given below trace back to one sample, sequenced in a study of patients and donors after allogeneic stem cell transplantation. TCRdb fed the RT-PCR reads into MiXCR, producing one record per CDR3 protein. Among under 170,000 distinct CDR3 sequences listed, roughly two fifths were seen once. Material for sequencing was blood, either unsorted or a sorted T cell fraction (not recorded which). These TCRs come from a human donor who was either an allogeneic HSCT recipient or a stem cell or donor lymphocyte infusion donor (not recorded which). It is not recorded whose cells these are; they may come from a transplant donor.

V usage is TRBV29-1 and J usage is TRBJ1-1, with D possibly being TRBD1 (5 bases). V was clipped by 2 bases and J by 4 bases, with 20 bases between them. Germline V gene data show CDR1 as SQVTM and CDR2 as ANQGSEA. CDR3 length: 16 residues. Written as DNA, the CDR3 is TGCAGCGTTGAATTGGGGGTCTCTTATTTCGGCACTGAAGCTTTCTTT. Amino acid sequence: CSVELGVSYFGTEAFF.

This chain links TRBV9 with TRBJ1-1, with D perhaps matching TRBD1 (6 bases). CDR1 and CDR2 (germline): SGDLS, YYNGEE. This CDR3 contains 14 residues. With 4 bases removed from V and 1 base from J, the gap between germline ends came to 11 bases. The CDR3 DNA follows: TGTGCCAGCAGCCCTCGGACAGAGAACACTGAAGCTTTCTTT. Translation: CASSPRTENTEAFF.

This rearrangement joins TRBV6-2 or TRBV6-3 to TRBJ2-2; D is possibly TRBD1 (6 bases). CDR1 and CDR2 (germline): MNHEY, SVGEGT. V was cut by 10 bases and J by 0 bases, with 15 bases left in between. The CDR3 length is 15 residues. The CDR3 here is CATIRDTPNTGELFF. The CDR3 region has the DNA TGTGCCACAATCCGGGACACCCCGAACACCGGGGAGCTGTTTTTT.

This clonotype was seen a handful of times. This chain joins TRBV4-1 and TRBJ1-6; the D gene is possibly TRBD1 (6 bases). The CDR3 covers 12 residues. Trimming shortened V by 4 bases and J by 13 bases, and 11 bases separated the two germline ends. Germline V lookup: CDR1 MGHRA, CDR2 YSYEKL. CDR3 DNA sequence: TGCGCCAGCAGCCCCGAGGGGGAGCCCCTCCACTTT. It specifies CASSPEGEPLHF.

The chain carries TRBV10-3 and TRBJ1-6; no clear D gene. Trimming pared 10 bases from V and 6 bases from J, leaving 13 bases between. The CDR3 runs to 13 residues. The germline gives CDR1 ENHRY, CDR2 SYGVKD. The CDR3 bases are TGTGCCAGGAGGACGGACCTTAATTCACCCCTCCACTTT. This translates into CARRTDLNSPLHF.

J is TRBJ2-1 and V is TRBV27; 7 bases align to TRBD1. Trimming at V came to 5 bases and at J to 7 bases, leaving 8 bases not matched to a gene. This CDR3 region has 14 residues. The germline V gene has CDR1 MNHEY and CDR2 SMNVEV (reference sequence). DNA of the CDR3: TGTGCCAGCAGTCTACCAACAGGGGCAAATGAGCAGTTCTTC. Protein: CASSLPTGANEQFF.

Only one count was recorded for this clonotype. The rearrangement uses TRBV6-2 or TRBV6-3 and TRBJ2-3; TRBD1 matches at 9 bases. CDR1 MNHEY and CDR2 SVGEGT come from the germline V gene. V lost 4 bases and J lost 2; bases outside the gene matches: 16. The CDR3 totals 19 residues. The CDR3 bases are TGTGCCAGCAGTTTCCCGGGACAGGGCAGCCCAGAGGTCACAGATACGCAGTATTTT. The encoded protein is CASSFPGQGSPEVTDTQYF.

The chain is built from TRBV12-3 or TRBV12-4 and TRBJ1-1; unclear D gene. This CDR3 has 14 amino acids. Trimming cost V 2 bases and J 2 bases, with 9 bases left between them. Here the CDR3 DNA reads TGTGCCAGCAGTTTAAACTGGGGAAACACTGAAGCTTTCTTT. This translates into CASSLNWGNTEAFF.

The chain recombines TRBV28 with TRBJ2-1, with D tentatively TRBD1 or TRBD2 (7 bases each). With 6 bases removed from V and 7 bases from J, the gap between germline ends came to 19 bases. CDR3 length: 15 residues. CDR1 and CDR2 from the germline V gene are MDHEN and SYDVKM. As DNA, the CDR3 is TGTGCCAGCAGCCTCCCAGGGAGGGGGCCTAATGAGCAGTTCTTC. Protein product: CASSLPGRGPNEQFF.

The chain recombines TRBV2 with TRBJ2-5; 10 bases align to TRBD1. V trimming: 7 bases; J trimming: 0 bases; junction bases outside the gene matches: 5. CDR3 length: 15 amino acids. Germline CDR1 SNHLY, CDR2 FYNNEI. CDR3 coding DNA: TGTGCCAGCACCGGGGACAGGGGATACCAAGAGACCCAGTACTTC. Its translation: CASTGDRGYQETQYF. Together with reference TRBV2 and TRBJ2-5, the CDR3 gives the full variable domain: EPEVTQTPSHQVTQMGQEVILRCVPISNHLYFYWYRQILGQKVEFLVSFYNNEISEKSEIFDDQFSVERPDGSNFTLKIRSTKLEDSAMYFCASTGDRGYQETQYFGPGTRLLVL.

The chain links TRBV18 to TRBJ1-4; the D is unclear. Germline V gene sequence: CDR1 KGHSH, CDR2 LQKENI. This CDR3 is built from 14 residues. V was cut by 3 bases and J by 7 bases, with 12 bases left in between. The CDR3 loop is CASSPPGLAEKLFF. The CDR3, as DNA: TGTGCCAGCTCACCTCCCGGGCTCGCTGAAAAACTGTTTTTT.

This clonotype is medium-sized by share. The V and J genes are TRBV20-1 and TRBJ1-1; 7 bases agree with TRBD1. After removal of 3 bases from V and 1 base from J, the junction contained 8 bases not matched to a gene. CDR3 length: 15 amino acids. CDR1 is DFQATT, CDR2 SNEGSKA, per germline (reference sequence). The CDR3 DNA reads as TGCAGTGCTAGGTTCCAAAGGACAGGGAACACTGAAGCTTTCTTT. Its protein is CSARFQRTGNTEAFF.

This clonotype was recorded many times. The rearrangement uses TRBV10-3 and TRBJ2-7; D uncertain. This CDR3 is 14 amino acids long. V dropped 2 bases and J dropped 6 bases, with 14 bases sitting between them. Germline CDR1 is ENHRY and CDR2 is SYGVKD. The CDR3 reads CAISEPRSVGEQYF. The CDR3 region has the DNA TGTGCCATCAGTGAGCCTAGATCGGTGGGCGAGCAGTACTTC.

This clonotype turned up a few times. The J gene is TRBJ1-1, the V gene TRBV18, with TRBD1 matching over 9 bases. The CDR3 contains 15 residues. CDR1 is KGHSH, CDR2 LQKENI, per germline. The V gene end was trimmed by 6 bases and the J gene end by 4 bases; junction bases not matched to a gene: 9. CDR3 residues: CASSQRDRDFTEAFF. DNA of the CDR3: TGTGCCAGCTCCCAAAGGGACAGGGACTTCACTGAAGCTTTCTTT.

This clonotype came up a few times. In DNA form, the CDR3 reads TGCAGCGCCATCGGGTCTGAAGCTTTCTTT. Translating gives CSAIGSEAFF. The chain is built from TRBV29-1 and TRBJ1-1, with no clear D. The germline V and J ends were trimmed by 7 bases and 6 bases, with 9 bases remaining between them. Germline-derived CDR1 and CDR2 are SQVTM and ANQGSEA. The CDR3 has 10 residues. The full variable domain, its missing parts supplied by reference TRBV29-1 and TRBJ1-1, is SAVISQKPSRDICQRGTSLTIQCQVDSQVTMMFWYRQQPGQSLTLIATANQGSEATYESGFVIDKFPISRPNLTFSTLTVSNMSPEDSSIYLCSAIGSEAFFGQGTRLTVV.

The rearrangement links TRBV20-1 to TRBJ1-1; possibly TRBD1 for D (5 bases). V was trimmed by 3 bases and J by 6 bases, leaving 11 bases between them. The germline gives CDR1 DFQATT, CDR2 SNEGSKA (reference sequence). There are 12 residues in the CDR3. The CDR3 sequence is CSARGPGAEAFF. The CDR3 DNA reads TGCAGTGCTAGGGGGCCTGGAGCTGAAGCTTTCTTT.

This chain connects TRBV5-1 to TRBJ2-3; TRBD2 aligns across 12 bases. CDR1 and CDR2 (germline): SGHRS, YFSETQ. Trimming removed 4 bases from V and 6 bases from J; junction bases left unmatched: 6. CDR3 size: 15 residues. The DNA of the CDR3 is TGCGCCAGCAGCGTAGGGACTAGCGGGTTTGATACGCAGTATTTT. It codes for CASSVGTSGFDTQYF. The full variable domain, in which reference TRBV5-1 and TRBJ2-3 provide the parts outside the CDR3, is KAGVTQTPRYLIKTRGQQVTLSCSPISGHRSVSWYQQTPGQGLQFLFEYFSETQRNKGNFPGRFSGRQFSNSRSEMNVSTLELGDSALYLCASSVGTSGFDTQYFGPGTRLTVL.

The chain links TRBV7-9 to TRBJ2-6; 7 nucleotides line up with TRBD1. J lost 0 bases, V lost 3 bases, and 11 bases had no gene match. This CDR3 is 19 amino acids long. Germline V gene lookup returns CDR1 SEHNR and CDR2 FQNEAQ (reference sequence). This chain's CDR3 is CASSFPRQGTASGANVLTF. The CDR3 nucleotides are TGTGCCAGCAGCTTTCCCCGACAGGGAACCGCCTCTGGGGCCAACGTCCTGACTTTC.

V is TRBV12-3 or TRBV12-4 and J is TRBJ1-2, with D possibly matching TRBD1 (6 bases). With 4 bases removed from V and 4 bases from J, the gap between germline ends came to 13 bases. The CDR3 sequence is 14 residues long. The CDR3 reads CASSSGGAGYGYTF. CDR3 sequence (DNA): TGTGCCAGCAGTTCTGGGGGCGCGGGCTATGGCTACACCTTC.

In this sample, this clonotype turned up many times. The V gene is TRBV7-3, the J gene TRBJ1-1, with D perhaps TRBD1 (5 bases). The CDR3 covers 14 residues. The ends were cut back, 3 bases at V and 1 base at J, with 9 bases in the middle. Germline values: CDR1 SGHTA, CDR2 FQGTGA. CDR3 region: CASSFTTENTEAFF. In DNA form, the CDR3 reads TGTGCCAGCAGCTTCACGACAGAGAACACTGAAGCTTTCTTT.

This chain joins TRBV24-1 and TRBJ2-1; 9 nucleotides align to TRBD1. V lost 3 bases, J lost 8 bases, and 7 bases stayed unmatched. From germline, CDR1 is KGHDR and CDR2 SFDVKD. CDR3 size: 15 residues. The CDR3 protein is CATSDGTGKEDEQFF. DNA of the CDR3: TGTGCCACCAGTGATGGGACAGGGAAAGAGGATGAGCAGTTCTTC.

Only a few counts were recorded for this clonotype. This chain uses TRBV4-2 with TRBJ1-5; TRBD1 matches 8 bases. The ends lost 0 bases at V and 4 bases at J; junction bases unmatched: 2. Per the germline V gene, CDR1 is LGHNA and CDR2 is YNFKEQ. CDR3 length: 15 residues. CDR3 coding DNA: TGTGCCAGCAGCCAAGACGGACAGGGAAATCAGCCCCAGCATTTT. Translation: CASSQDGQGNQPQHF.

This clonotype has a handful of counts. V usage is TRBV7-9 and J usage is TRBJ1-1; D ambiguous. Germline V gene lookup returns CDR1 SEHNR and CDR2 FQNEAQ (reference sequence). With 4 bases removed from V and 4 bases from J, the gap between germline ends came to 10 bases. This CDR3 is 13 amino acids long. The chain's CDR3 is CASSSPGGTEAFF. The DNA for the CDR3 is TGTGCCAGCAGCTCCCCGGGCGGCACTGAAGCTTTCTTT.

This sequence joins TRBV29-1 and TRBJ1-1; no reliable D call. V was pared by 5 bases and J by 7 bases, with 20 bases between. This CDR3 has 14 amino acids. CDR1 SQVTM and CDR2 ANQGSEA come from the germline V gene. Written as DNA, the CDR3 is TGCAGCGTTCCTACGACACTCCTCATAGGTGAAGCTTTCTTT. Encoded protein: CSVPTTLLIGEAFF.

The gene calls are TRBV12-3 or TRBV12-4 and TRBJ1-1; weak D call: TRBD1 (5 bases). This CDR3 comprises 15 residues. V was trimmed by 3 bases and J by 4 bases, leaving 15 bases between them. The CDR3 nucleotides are TGTGCCAGCAGTTTTCAACCGGCCGGGGCCACTGAAGCTTTCTTT. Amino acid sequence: CASSFQPAGATEAFF.

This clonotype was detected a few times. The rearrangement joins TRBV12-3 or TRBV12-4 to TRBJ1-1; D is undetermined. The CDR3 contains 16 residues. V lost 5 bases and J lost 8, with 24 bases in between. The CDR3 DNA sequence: TGTGCCAGCAGTCCCGGGAACCAATTAGGGCCAATGGAAGCTTTCTTT. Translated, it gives CASSPGNQLGPMEAFF.